This T cell receptor (beta chain) derives from a study of T cells in Graves' hyperthyroidism and ophthalmopathy (dated by TCRdb to between 2018 and 2020). Background on the whole study: Peripheral blood samples were taken at the time of initial diagnosis, prior to any treatment. Thyroid tissue and blood T-cell repertoires from six Graves' hyperthyroidism patients were also compared in the study. After blood sampling, hyperthyroidism patients were treated with methimazole at a starting dose of 30 mg daily, and ophthalmopathy patients were treated with high-dose intravenous methylprednisolone. The approximately 98 discovery patients were randomly divided into training and test sets at a 7:3 ratio. The paper describes TCR Vbeta CDR3 sequencing of around 130 peripheral blood samples, made up of some 42 ophthalmopathy patients, roughly 80 hyperthyroidism patients and some 17 progressor patients. TCR V-J signatures able to tell the groups apart were searched for in a discovery cohort of 100 patients, of whom around 43 had Graves' ophthalmopathy and roughly 57 had stable Graves' hyperthyroidism. Prospective prediction of ophthalmopathy was tested in an independent validation cohort consisting of about 19 hyperthyroidism patients and around 16 patients who later progressed to ophthalmopathy. General study outcomes and caveats: Sample size was not statistically predetermined, and blinding of investigators to group allocation was not performed. Most expanded thyroid clonotypes (frequency above 0.001) were also found in blood, which suggests that blood repertoires may mirror thyroid immune responses. In cross-validation, a model built on a 13 V-J signature told ophthalmopathy apart from stable hyperthyroidism with under 90% sensitivity and around 83% specificity, and in testing the same model reached 80%/75%. In validation, the model predicted progression to ophthalmopathy with about 71% sensitivity and 72.22% specificity, a median of approximately 6.5 months before onset.

This clonotype was observed at least ten times. There is no known antigen for this receptor. No much larger clone exists at a distance of one base, and base qualities are not known. TCR beta CDR3 regions were amplified from RNA transcripts. The TCR CDR3 was subjected to a first round of RT-PCR using the HTBI primer set and the Qiagen OneStep RT-PCR kit. Libraries were constructed in a second round of multiplex PCR, after which size selection and purification were performed. Libraries were sequenced paired-end with 100 bp reads on an Illumina HiSeq2000. Regarding the original processing steps: SOAPnuke was used to process the raw data, throwing out any read that contained adapters or uncalled bases, had a mean Phred below 15, or lacked an exact constant-primer or identifier match. High-quality paired reads were merged with COPE v1.2.5, and unique nucleotide sequences were defined as clonotypes. MiTCR v1.1 was used to align clonotypes to the IMGT TRBV, TRBD and TRBJ reference segments. Only V-J combinations with frequency above 0.0001, covering 98% to 99.2% of repertoires, were analysed. The TCS score was defined as the ratio of F50 (clonal expansion) to E x V (chaos), calculated using BLOSUM62-based TCRdist between CDR3 peptides within each V-J. Welch's t-statistics and random forest reduced approximately 520 V-J features to fewer than 15, which were used in a naive Bayes classifier (R e1071). In TCRdb, the public reads were trimmed at Q25 with fastp and aligned with MiXCR, with productive beta chains retained. Rows matching on CDR3 protein sequence are summarized as one entry with the most common DNA and genes. TCRdb assigned the V and J calls; the authors' analysis was not used. Here the sample has hundreds of thousands of distinct CDR3 sequences; about 15% occur a single time. The ten largest account for about 26% of the sample.

A patient counted as having stable Graves' hyperthyroidism if no progression to ophthalmopathy occurred over 18 months of follow-up. The hyperthyroidism patients were between 18 and 65 years old and newly diagnosed, with a disease duration of less than 2 months. The study excluded patients with uncontrolled infections, other autoimmune diseases, pregnancy or lactation. Diagnoses were based on clinical symptoms, serum thyroxine and TRAb, thyroid ultrasound and orbital computed tomography. PBMCs were separated from roughly 9.3 ml of fresh peripheral blood using Ficoll-Paque density gradient centrifugation. Total RNA was extracted using Trizol reagent, and RNA quality was assessed on an Agilent 2100 Bioanalyzer. What was sequenced was blood. This clonotype originated in a woman in her 30s with Graves' hyperthyroidism.

The CDR3 loop reads CATSAPAGNTGELFF. The bases read TGTGCCACCAGTGCCCCAGCGGGGAACACCGGGGAGCTGTTTTTT. This chain is built from TRBV24-1 and TRBJ2-2; a tentative D call is TRBD2 (6 bases match). V is pared back by 5 bases and J by 1 base, with 10 bases lying between the germline termini. According to the germline V gene, CDR1 reads KGHDR and CDR2 reads SFDVKD. The CDR3 covers 15 residues, taking in both the cysteine and the phenylalanine. The CDR3 DNA has 45 bases and is translated from base 1.